One sample yielded the 9 T cell receptor beta chains listed below, sequenced in a study of cytomegalovirus exposure and HLA in healthy donors. Amplification used 60 Vbeta primers and 13 Jbeta primers. Assay: immunoSEQ multiplex PCR; the TCRdb copy retains only in-frame clones and omits some. Of some 120,000 clones in the sample, roughly 81% were seen once. The sample taken for sequencing was PBMCs. These receptors all come from a woman aged 25 to 39 in good health and CMV-seronegative.

This chain links TRBV7-2 with TRBJ2-5, with a possible D match to TRBD2 (7 bases). Germline-derived CDR1 and CDR2 are SGHTA and FQGNSA. The CDR3 runs to 16 residues. V lost 4 bases and J 6 bases, leaving 21 bases between the germline ends. The CDR3 loop is CASSSTARGGQKTQYF. The CDR3 region has the DNA TGTGCCAGCAGCTCCACGGCGAGGGGGGGTCAGAAGACCCAGTACTTC.

This rearrangement joins TRBV25-1 to TRBJ2-3; 10 positions agree with TRBD2. The length of the CDR3 is 15 residues. CDR1 is MGHDK, CDR2 SYGVNS, per germline. Trimming at V came to 3 bases and at J to 6 bases, leaving 6 bases not matched to a gene. The CDR3 DNA follows: TGTGCCAGCAGTGAGCTAGCGGGAGTTGCGGATACGCAGTATTTT. Amino acids: CASSELAGVADTQYF.

This clone was counted a single time. The chain combines TRBV18 with TRBJ1-1; no clear D. V was pared by 5 bases and J by 3 bases, with 16 bases between. This CDR3 is 15 amino acids long. Germline lookup yields CDR1 KGHSH and CDR2 LQKENI. The CDR3: CASSGSRGMDTEAFF. DNA for the CDR3: TGTGCCAGCTCAGGGTCAAGAGGTATGGACACTGAAGCTTTCTTT.

The chain uses TRBV19 and TRBJ2-7, with TRBD1 identical over 9 bases. V lost 6 bases, J lost 6 bases, and 6 bases stayed unmatched. Germline CDR1 reads LNHDA; CDR2 reads SQIVND (reference sequence). The CDR3 loop spans 13 amino acids. The CDR3 DNA reads as TGTGCCAGTAGCCCGGGACAGGGATCCGAGCAGTACTTC. It yields the protein CASSPGQGSEQYF. The full variable domain, in which reference TRBV19 and TRBJ2-7 provide the parts outside the CDR3, is DGGITQSPKYLFRKEGQNVTLSCEQNLNHDAMYWYRQDPGQGLRLIYYSQIVNDFQKGDIAEGYSVSREKKESFPLTVTSAQKNPTAFYLCASSPGQGSEQYFGPGTRLTVT.

The rearrangement uses TRBV20-1 and TRBJ2-7; D might be TRBD1 (5 bases). The CDR3 is 11 residues long. The germline gives CDR1 DFQATT, CDR2 SNEGSKA (reference sequence). Trimming took 4 bases from V and 3 from J, leaving 7 bases between them. The CDR3 reads CSANRNYEQYF. The CDR3 DNA is TGCAGTGCTAACAGGAACTACGAGCAGTACTTC.

This sequence joins TRBV7-2 and TRBJ2-1; 7 bases are shared with TRBD1. Germline V gene lookup returns CDR1 SGHTA and CDR2 FQGNSA. The trim removed 1 base at V and 5 bases at J, leaving 5 bases unmatched. There are 15 residues in the CDR3. In DNA, the CDR3 is TGTGCCAGCAGCTTAGTAGACAGGGCCAACAATGAGCAGTTCTTC. Residues: CASSLVDRANNEQFF.

V usage is TRBV4-1 and J usage is TRBJ2-1; no reliable D call. The V end was cut by 0 bases, the J end by 0 bases, with 9 bases between. This CDR3 contains 16 residues. CDR1 is MGHRA and CDR2 is YSYEKL in the germline V gene. The CDR3 loop is CASSQDSVPSYNEQFF. CDR3 DNA: TGCGCCAGCAGCCAAGATTCGGTTCCCTCCTACAATGAGCAGTTCTTC.

The chain recombines TRBV6-5 with TRBJ1-2, with D maybe TRBD1 (6 bases). The V end lost 6 bases, the J end lost 8 bases, and 16 bases lay between the germline ends. Germline assignment: CDR1 MNHEY and CDR2 SVGAGI. This CDR3 spans 13 amino acids. In DNA, the CDR3 is TGTGCCAGCAGGAAATTGGGGGCGGAGGGCTACACCTTC. The encoded protein is CASRKLGAEGYTF.

The chain employs TRBV2 and TRBJ2-7; TRBD1 agrees at 8 bases. Germline V gene data show CDR1 as SNHLY and CDR2 as FYNNEI. J was trimmed by 3 bases and V by 2 bases; bases with no gene match: 6. CDR3 size: 15 residues. The CDR3 DNA reads TGTGCCAGCAGTGAACCGGGACAGGCTATCTACGAGCAGTACTTC. This encodes CASSEPGQAIYEQYF.